The next 9 T cell receptor beta chains were all read from a single sample in a study of T cells generated in artificial thymic organoids. Reverse primers in the TRAC or TRBC constant regions drove separate semi-nested PCRs for TCRalpha and TCRbeta. TCRdb reprocessed the 5' RACE reads with MiXCR, giving one entry per CDR3 protein. Found here are roughly 5,300 distinct CDR3 sequences, less than 30% of them singletons; the top ten hold roughly 3%. Their specific antigens are unknown. Human HSPCs were combined with MS5 stroma expressing human DLL1. Organoids were seeded with FACS-purified CD34+CD3- stem and progenitor cells depleted of residual T cells. The sample was naive CD8+ T cells grown in artificial thymic organoids from cord blood stem and progenitor cells. Subset in this sample: CD3+TCRalphabeta+CD8SP T cells; for blood, CD45RO-CCR7+ naive CD8+ T cells. These receptors all come from a human donor who gave cord blood stem cells for thymic organoid culture, a cardiac surgery patient who gave postnatal thymus, or a blood donor (not recorded which).

V and J are TRBV7-6 and TRBJ2-7, with TRBD1 matching 8 bases. The J segment lost 2 bases and the V segment lost 4 bases, leaving 4 bases of the junction unmatched. The germline CDR1 and CDR2 sequences are SGHVS and FNYEAQ. The CDR3 loop spans 14 amino acids. The CDR3 sequence is CASSSRTGTYEQYF. In nucleotides, the CDR3 is TGTGCCAGCAGCTCCCGGACAGGGACCTACGAGCAGTACTTC.

There are a few counts of this clonotype. This rearrangement joins TRBV10-2 to TRBJ2-7; D remains unclear. Trimming stripped 6 bases from V and 3 bases from J, with 9 bases between. CDR3 length: 12 residues. Germline CDR1 reads WSHSY; CDR2 reads SAAADI. The CDR3 sequence is CASSHIGYEQYF. The CDR3 region has the DNA TGCGCCAGCAGCCACATTGGCTACGAGCAGTACTTC.

In this sample, this clonotype is medium-sized (0.01 to 0.1%). The V gene is TRBV7-8, the J gene TRBJ1-3; TRBD1 might be the D (6 bases). The CDR3 is 17 amino acids. V dropped 0 bases and J dropped 0 bases, with 12 bases sitting between them. From germline, CDR1 is SGHVS and CDR2 FQNEAQ. The DNA for the CDR3 is TGTGCCAGCAGCTTAGCGGACAGCGAATACTCTGGAAACACCATATATTTT. Protein sequence: CASSLADSEYSGNTIYF.

CDR3 loop: CAWSPPCPTGEQFF. The CDR3 bases are TGTGCCTGGAGTCCCCCATGTCCGACAGGTGAGCAGTTCTTC. This rearrangement joins TRBV30 to TRBJ2-1; D may be TRBD1 (6 bases). V shed 2 bases and J shed 9 bases, with 17 bases lying between them. Germline CDR1 reads GTSNPN; CDR2 reads SVGIG (reference sequence). This CDR3 region has 14 residues.

V usage is TRBV12-3 or TRBV12-4 and J usage is TRBJ2-3; 7 nucleotides align to TRBD2. CDR3 length: 21 amino acids. V gave up 6 bases and J gave up 5 bases; unmatched junction bases: 29. CDR3 region: CASRRLAVVSTQSTWGDTQYF. The CDR3 nucleotides read TGTGCCAGCAGACGACTAGCAGTGGTATCAACGCAGAGTACATGGGGAGATACGCAGTATTTT.

This clonotype came up a few times. A much more abundant neighbour one base away suggests this may be a read error. The chain employs TRBV6-5 and TRBJ2-7; no clear D. CDR1 is MNHEY, CDR2 SVGAGI, per germline. This CDR3 comprises 13 residues. V was cut by 5 bases and J by 0 bases, with 8 bases left in between. Written as DNA, the CDR3 is TGTGCCAGCAGTGTCCAGGACTCCTACGAGCAGTACTTC. Its protein is CASSVQDSYEQYF.

In its sample, this clonotype was seen many times. The rearrangement uses TRBV9 and TRBJ2-7; TRBD2 might be the D (6 bases). Trimming took 0 bases from V and 3 from J, leaving 10 bases between them. Looked up from germline, CDR1 is SGDLS and CDR2 is YYNGEE. The CDR3 is 14 residues long. CDR3 region: CASSVGDLYYEQYF. CDR3 nucleotides: TGTGCCAGCAGCGTAGGGGACTTATACTACGAGCAGTACTTC.

This clonotype is medium-sized in the sample. The chain recombines TRBV6-1 with TRBJ2-1, with TRBD2 identical over 10 bases. V trimming: 7 bases; J trimming: 8 bases; junction bases outside the gene matches: 14. The CDR3 has 16 amino acids. Germline V gene data show CDR1 as MNHNS and CDR2 as SASEGT. The CDR3 region has the DNA TGTGCCAGCAACCATCCTAGCGGGAGTAGATCGCATGAGCAGTTCTTC. It codes for CASNHPSGSRSHEQFF.

This clonotype rates as large. This chain joins TRBV6-5 and TRBJ1-2; no definite D call. The V gene lost 4 bases and the J gene lost 6 bases, with 9 bases spanning the gap. In germline, CDR1 is MNHEY, CDR2 SVGAGI. The length of the CDR3 is 12 residues. The CDR3 DNA follows: TGTGCCAGCAGTTCCCTGTTCCATGGCTACACCTTC. It encodes CASSSLFHGYTF.